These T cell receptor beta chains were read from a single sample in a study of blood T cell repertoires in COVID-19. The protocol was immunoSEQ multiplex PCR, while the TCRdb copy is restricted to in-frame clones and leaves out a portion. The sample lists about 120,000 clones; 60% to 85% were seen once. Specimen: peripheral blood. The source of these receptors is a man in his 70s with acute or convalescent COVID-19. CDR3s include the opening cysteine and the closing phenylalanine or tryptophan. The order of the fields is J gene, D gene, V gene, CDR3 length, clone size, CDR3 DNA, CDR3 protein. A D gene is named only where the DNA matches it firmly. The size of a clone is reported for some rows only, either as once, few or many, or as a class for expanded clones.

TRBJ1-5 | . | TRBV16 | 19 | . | TGTGCCAGCAGCCCTAGAATCCCGAGGTCTCGTTATAGCAATCAGCCCCAGCATTTT | CASSPRIPRSRYSNQPQHF
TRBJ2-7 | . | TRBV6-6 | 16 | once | TGTGCCAGCAGCCAACATTACAGGTCGACTTCCTACGAGCAGTACTTC | CASSQHYRSTSYEQYF
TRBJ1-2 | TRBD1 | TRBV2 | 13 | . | TGTGCCAGCAGTGACCGACAGGGCGATGGCTACACCTTC | CASSDRQGDGYTF
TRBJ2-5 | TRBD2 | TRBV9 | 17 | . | TGTGCCAGCAGCGCTACTAGCGGGGGCACGGGGGGAGAGACCCAGTACTTC | CASSATSGGTGGETQYF
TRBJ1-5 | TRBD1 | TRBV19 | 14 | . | TGTGCCAGTTGCGACAGGGTAGGCAATCAGCCCCAGCATTTT | CASCDRVGNQPQHF
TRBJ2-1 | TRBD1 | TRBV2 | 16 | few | TGTGCCAGCAGTGACGTTCGGGACAGGGGCAACAATGAGCAGTTCTTC | CASSDVRDRGNNEQFF
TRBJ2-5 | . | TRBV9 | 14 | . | TGTGCCAGCAGCGTTACAGGTCACAAAGAGACCCAGTACTTC | CASSVTGHKETQYF
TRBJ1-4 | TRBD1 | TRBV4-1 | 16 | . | TGCGCCAGCAGCCAAGTTTGGGACAGGTCTAATGAAAAACTGTTTTTT | CASSQVWDRSNEKLFF
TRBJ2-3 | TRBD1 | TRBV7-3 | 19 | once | TGTGCCAGCAGCTTACTCAGGACAGGGAATTCAAACGTACACAGATACGCAGTATTT | CASSLLRTGNSNVHRYAVF
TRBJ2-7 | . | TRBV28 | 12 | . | TGTGCCAGCAGGGGGAGCTCCTACGAGCAGTACTTC | CASRGSSYEQYF
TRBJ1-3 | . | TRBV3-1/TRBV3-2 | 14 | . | TGTGCCAGCAGCCAAGACGGCTCTGGAAACACCATATATTTT | CASSQDGSGNTIYF
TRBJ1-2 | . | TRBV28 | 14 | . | TGTGCCAGCAAGGGGCTGGGTAGTGTATATGGCTACACCTTC | CASKGLGSVYGYTF
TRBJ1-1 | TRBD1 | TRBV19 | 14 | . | TGTGCCAGTAGTATCCCGGACAGGGGAGGTGAAGCTTTCTTT | CASSIPDRGGEAFF
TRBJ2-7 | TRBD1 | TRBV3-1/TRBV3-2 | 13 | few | TGTGCCAGCTCGGGGACAGGGGTCTACGAGCAGTACTTC | CASSGTGVYEQYF
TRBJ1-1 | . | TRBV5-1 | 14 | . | TGCGCCAGCAGAGGGCAGGGAGGATTCACTGAAGCTTTCTTT | CASRGQGGFTEAFF
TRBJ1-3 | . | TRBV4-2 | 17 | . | TGTGCCAGCAGCCAAGATCTGAGCCTTCTCTCTGGAAACACCATATATTTT | CASSQDLSLLSGNTIYF
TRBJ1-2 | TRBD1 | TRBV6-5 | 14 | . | TGTGCGACCCTCGCCGGGACAGCCGGGGATAGCTACACCTTC | CATLAGTAGDSYTF
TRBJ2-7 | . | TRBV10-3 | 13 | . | TGTGCCATCAGGGGCGTGAGCTCCTACGAGCAGTACTTC | CAIRGVSSYEQYF
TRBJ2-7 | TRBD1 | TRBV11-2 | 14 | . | TGTGCCAGCAGCTTAGGGGGACAGATATACGAGCAGTACTTC | CASSLGGQIYEQYF
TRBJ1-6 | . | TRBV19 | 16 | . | TGTGCCAGTACCAGAGCGGGGGGCACCTATAATTCACCCCTCCACTTT | CASTRAGGTYNSPLHF
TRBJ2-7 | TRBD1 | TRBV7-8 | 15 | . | TGTGCCAGCAGCTCGAGGGACAGGGTGATCGACGAGCAGTACTTC | CASSSRDRVIDEQYF